This T cell receptor beta chain is from a study of CD8+ T cells in alopecia areata. Study at large: At a dose of 5 to 10 mg twice daily, oral tofacitinib was given to treated patients.

Sequencing used cDNA as its template, made by extracting RNA and reverse transcribing it. Profiled with immunoSEQ multiplex PCR; TCRdb holds only in-frame clones, not every one. The table shows 190,000 or so clones, with roughly 50% occurring only once. The V gene lost 2 bases and the J gene lost 8 bases, with 12 bases spanning the gap. This CDR3 contains 12 residues. Germline V gene data show CDR1 as GTSNPN and CDR2 as SVGIG (reference sequence). Notes on this clone: Its matching antigen is unknown.

Study-wide points: Lesional scalp, notably in alopecia totalis/universalis, had clonality above that of normal scalp.

Treatment in this sample: oral pan-JAK inhibitor, 5-10 mg twice daily. Sorting of PBMCs yielded the CD4+ and CD8+ T cells. The source is a human donor with alopecia areata. Specimen: CD8+ T cells sorted from blood, collected at week 24, from a patient treated with tofacitinib. V is TRBV30 and J is TRBJ1-1; no reliable D call. The CDR3 is CAWSLAAAEAFF. In DNA form, the CDR3 reads TGTGCCTGGAGTCTTGCGGCCGCAGAAGCTTTCTTT.